Reported below is one TCR beta chain. Its antigen remains unknown. Noted treatment: roughly 18 received Ad26.COV2.S at low or high dose, single or two shots; roughly five received placebo; per-sample allocation not given. Following the first vaccine or placebo injection, samples were taken on day 63. The sample belongs to a study of Ad26.COV2.S vaccination and SARS-CoV-2 variants. CDR3 length equals 13 residues. Germline lookup yields CDR1 SQVTM and CDR2 ANQGSEA. V was cut by 1 base and J by 4 bases, with 10 bases left in between. Data came from immunoSEQ multiplex PCR; TCRdb stores just in-frame clones and leaves some out. The table lists about 370,000 clones, around nine tenths of them singletons. Study findings and constraints: In vaccinated individuals, spike-specific CD8+ and CD4+ T cell responses reportedly displayed substantial breadth.

The sequence was obtained from a person aged 18 to 59 who received the Ad26.COV2.S COVID-19 vaccine or a placebo. The chain recombines TRBV29-1 with TRBJ1-2, with D perhaps matching TRBD1 (5 bases). The material sequenced was peripheral blood, taken in a trial of Ad26.COV2.S vaccine versus placebo. This CDR3 reads CSVEARTGYGYTF. The CDR3, as DNA: TGCAGCGTTGAAGCGAGAACAGGCTATGGCTACACCTTC.